This T cell receptor (beta chain) was captured in a study of blood T cell repertoires in COVID-19. Study overall: Italy, Spain and the United States were the sources of the convalescent and acute COVID-19 samples.

The V and J ends lost 4 bases and 10 bases, in that order; junction bases with no gene match: 1. This CDR3 spans 12 amino acids. Per the germline V gene, CDR1 is LGHDT and CDR2 is YNNKEL (reference sequence). Study processing details: Reference gene primer amplification gave estimated nucleated cell counts. Here immunoSEQ multiplex PCR was the method, and the copy in TCRdb shows in-frame clones only, minus some. From that table come the V and J calls and clone size; the DNA was used to work out D and trimming. The sample contains 250,000 to 350,000 clones, roughly 86% of which appear only once. The chain couples TRBV3-1 (or the pseudogene TRBV3-2) to TRBJ2-3; 11 nucleotides align to TRBD2. The sequence was obtained from a woman aged 18-30 years who had recovered from COVID-19. The sample taken for sequencing was PBMCs or T cells enriched from blood (not recorded which). The CDR3 region has the DNA TGTGCCAGCAGCCCACTAGCGGGGGCGCAGTATTTT. Translation gives CASSPLAGAQYF.